These 21 T cell receptor beta chains originate from one sample sequenced in a study of T-cell memory formation after mild COVID-19. TCRdb processed the 5' RACE reads anew with MiXCR; each CDR3 protein has one entry. Here the sample spans 75,000 to 95,000 distinct CDR3 sequences, more than 13% being singletons. The material sequenced was PBMCs or a T cell subset sorted from them (not recorded which). Receptors originate from a man aged 18 to 29 who had mild COVID-19 (a few samples of this study predate the infection). Cell type and time point are not known.

This clonotype was detected many times. The chain couples TRBV11-2 to TRBJ1-1, with D perhaps TRBD1 (5 bases). There are 16 residues in the CDR3. Germline V CDR1 and CDR2: SGHAT, FQNNGV. V was pared by 0 bases and J by 1 base, with 12 bases between. The CDR3 loop is CASSLDRGRANTEAFF. As DNA, the CDR3 is TGTGCCAGCAGCTTAGATCGCGGCAGGGCGAACACTGAAGCTTTCTTT.

The chain is built from TRBV29-1 and TRBJ2-5; no clear D. V was pared by 6 bases and J by 0 bases, with 11 bases between. Germline V gives CDR1 SQVTM, CDR2 ANQGSEA. This CDR3 has 13 amino acids. The CDR3 sequence is CSVLPWDQETQYF. Written as DNA, the CDR3 is TGCAGCGTCCTTCCCTGGGACCAAGAGACCCAGTACTTC.

A few counts support this clonotype. This chain uses TRBV23-1 with TRBJ2-1; TRBD1 or TRBD2 may be the D gene (5 bases each). TRBV23-1 is labeled an ORF, and its function is uncertain. There are 14 residues in the CDR3. Trimming took off 4 bases at V and 7 bases at J, with 14 bases between the two ends. The CDR3 DNA reads as TGCGCCAGCAGTCTAGTGGGGACGAGAAATGAGCAGTTCTTC. Its protein product is CASSLVGTRNEQFF.

This clonotype turned up a few times. The chain has TRBV20-1 and TRBJ2-3; D call uncertain. Germline CDR1 is DFQATT and CDR2 is SNEGSKA (reference sequence). This CDR3 has 14 amino acids. With 7 bases removed from V and 1 base from J, the gap between germline ends came to 15 bases. The CDR3 coding sequence is TGCAGTGAAGCGAGAAGGCGAGGCACAGATACGCAGTATTTT. Encoded protein: CSEARRRGTDTQYF.

The chain links TRBV2 to TRBJ1-5; 10 bases are shared with TRBD1. CDR1 and CDR2 (germline): SNHLY, FYNNEI. CDR3 size: 16 residues. V shed 6 bases and J 2 bases; nucleotides not matched to a gene: 7. In nucleotides, the CDR3 is TGTGCCAGCAGCGCCGACAGGGGGCTTGGCAATCAGCCCCAGCATTTT. As protein: CASSADRGLGNQPQHF.

The chain recombines TRBV7-2 with TRBJ2-1, with D perhaps matching TRBD1 (6 bases). This CDR3 contains 14 residues. The V gene lost 5 bases and the J gene lost 2 bases, with 10 bases spanning the gap. Looked up from germline, CDR1 is SGHTA and CDR2 is FQGNSA. The CDR3 DNA is TGTGCCAGCAGCCGGGACATGACCTACAATGAGCAGTTCTTC. It encodes CASSRDMTYNEQFF.

The chain employs TRBV3-1 and TRBJ1-6, with D maybe TRBD1 (5 bases). V was clipped by 1 base and J by 7 bases, with 11 bases between them. The CDR3 loop spans 15 amino acids. The germline V gene has CDR1 LGHDT and CDR2 YNNKEL (reference sequence). The CDR3 protein is CASSQGGGRNSPLHF. In DNA form, the CDR3 reads TGTGCCAGCAGCCAAGGGGGGGGAAGGAATTCACCCCTCCACTTT. Combining the CDR3 with reference TRBV3-1 and TRBJ1-6 gives the whole variable domain DTAVSQTPKYLVTQMGNDKSIKCEQNLGHDTMYWYKQDSKKFLKIMFSYNNKELIINETVPNRFSPKSPDKAHLNLHINSLELGDSAVYFCASSQGGGRNSPLHFGNGTRLTVT.

This clonotype occurred a few times. The chain carries TRBV3-1 and TRBJ2-1; 12 nucleotides agree with TRBD1. Germline loops: CDR1 LGHDT, CDR2 YNNKEL (reference sequence). The CDR3 sequence is 17 residues long. V lost 4 bases and J lost 9; bases outside the gene matches: 13. Here the CDR3 reads CASSRWDGDRGLSEQFF. Written as DNA, the CDR3 is TGTGCCAGCAGCCGATGGGATGGGGACAGGGGGCTGAGTGAGCAGTTCTTC.

This clonotype was seen only a few times. The rearrangement links TRBV2 to TRBJ2-1, with D perhaps TRBD1 (6 bases). The length of the CDR3 is 13 residues. The V gene's germline CDR1 is SNHLY and CDR2 FYNNEI. V lost 7 bases and J lost 4, with 11 bases in between. DNA for the CDR3: TGTGCCAGCACCGGGACACCTTACAATGAGCAGTTCTTC. It yields the protein CASTGTPYNEQFF.

The table lists this clonotype with a few counts. The gene calls are TRBV6-6 and TRBJ2-3; no firm D call. Looked up from germline, CDR1 is MNHNY and CDR2 is SVGAGI (reference sequence). V dropped 7 bases and J dropped 0 bases, with 11 bases sitting between them. This CDR3 has 14 amino acids. CDR3 sequence reads: CASTSFVSTDTQYF. The DNA of the CDR3 is TGTGCCAGCACCTCGTTTGTTAGCACAGATACGCAGTATTTT.

This clonotype was counted a few times. The chain links TRBV19 to TRBJ1-6, with 9 bases aligning to TRBD1. CDR3 length: 15 residues. Germline assignment: CDR1 LNHDA and CDR2 SQIVND (reference sequence). Trimming cost V 3 bases and J 7 bases; bases outside gene matches: 4. DNA for the CDR3: TGTGCCAGTAGTATGGGGACAGGGTACAATTCACCCCTCCACTTT. Protein: CASSMGTGYNSPLHF.

This clonotype has a handful of counts. V is TRBV5-1 and J is TRBJ2-7; 7 positions agree with TRBD1. This CDR3 region has 13 residues. V lost 4 bases and J lost 2; bases outside the gene matches: 3. The germline V gene has CDR1 SGHRS and CDR2 YFSETQ. CDR3 in DNA: TGCGCCAGCAGCCCCGGGACAGCCTACGAGCAGTACTTC. Amino acids: CASSPGTAYEQYF. The complete variable domain, with remaining parts taken from reference TRBV5-1 and TRBJ2-7, reads KAGVTQTPRYLIKTRGQQVTLSCSPISGHRSVSWYQQTPGQGLQFLFEYFSETQRNKGNFPGRFSGRQFSNSRSEMNVSTLELGDSALYLCASSPGTAYEQYFGPGTRLTVT.

This sequence joins TRBV4-3 and TRBJ2-7; D perhaps matches TRBD2 (6 bases). Germline-derived CDR1 and CDR2 are LGHNA and YSLEER. The CDR3 runs 16 residues. Trimming removed 3 bases from V and 0 bases from J, with 15 bases in between. The CDR3 loop reads CASSQVPGGSSYEQYF. The DNA of the CDR3 is TGCGCCAGCAGCCAGGTGCCCGGGGGATCCTCCTACGAGCAGTACTTC.

The rearrangement links TRBV6-5 to TRBJ2-7; D remains ambiguous. This CDR3 spans 13 amino acids. V was clipped by 2 bases and J by 6 bases, with 11 bases between them. The V gene's germline CDR1 is MNHEY and CDR2 SVGAGI. The CDR3 DNA follows: TGTGCCAGCAGTTACGAGCTAGGGCGCGAGCAGTACGTC. This codes for CASSYELGREQYV.

This clonotype showed up many times. The V call is TRBV15, the J call TRBJ2-1; D may be TRBD1 (5 bases). CDR1 is LNHNV and CDR2 is YYDKDF in the germline V gene (reference sequence). Trimming shortened V by 5 bases and J by 6 bases, and 17 bases separated the two germline ends. The CDR3 extends over 15 amino acids. CDR3 protein: CATSPGAARSNEQFF. The CDR3 DNA reads TGTGCCACCAGCCCTGGGGCAGCCAGATCCAATGAGCAGTTCTTC.

Worth noting for this clonotype: One end of the junction varies from germline; a read error may be responsible. The chain joins TRBV7-8 to TRBJ2-1, with 8 bases lining up with TRBD2. Germline CDR1 SGHVS, CDR2 FQNEAQ. This CDR3 region has 17 residues. CDR3: CASSLEAGLGAYNEQFF. CDR3 bases: TGTGCCAGCAGTTTAGAGGCGGGACTAGGGGCTTACAATGAGCAGTTCTTC.

This clonotype was picked up a small number of times. The chain couples TRBV5-1 to TRBJ2-5; D is perhaps TRBD1 or TRBD2 (5 bases each). Germline V gene lookup returns CDR1 SGHRS and CDR2 YFSETQ. V lost 0 bases, J lost 4 bases, and 10 bases lay in between. CDR3 length equals 14 residues. The CDR3 region has the DNA TGCGCCAGCAGCTTGGTCGAGGGGCTAGAGACCCAGTACTTC. Translated: CASSLVEGLETQYF. Looking up the rest from reference TRBV5-1 and TRBJ2-5 gives the full variable domain: KAGVTQTPRYLIKTRGQQVTLSCSPISGHRSVSWYQQTPGQGLQFLFEYFSETQRNKGNFPGRFSGRQFSNSRSEMNVSTLELGDSALYLCASSLVEGLETQYFGPGTRLLVL.

This clonotype occurred a few times. The rearrangement uses TRBV6-6 and TRBJ2-7; 7 bases align to TRBD1. The V segment lost 8 bases and the J segment 2 bases; nucleotides outside the gene matches: 9. From germline, CDR1 is MNHNY and CDR2 SVGAGI (reference sequence). This CDR3 is built from 14 residues. CDR3 DNA: TGTGCCAGCTCAACCAACAGGGGACCCTACGAGCAGTACTTC. Its protein is CASSTNRGPYEQYF.

V and J are TRBV7-9 and TRBJ1-1; D might be TRBD1 (6 bases). The V end was cut by 5 bases, the J end by 4 bases, with 20 bases between. CDR1 and CDR2 (germline): SEHNR, FQNEAQ (reference sequence). This CDR3 spans 16 amino acids. The CDR3 is CASSQNRRKGGTEAFF. CDR3 DNA: TGTGCCAGCAGCCAAAACAGGCGAAAGGGGGGCACTGAAGCTTTCTTT. The full variable domain, its missing parts supplied by reference TRBV7-9 and TRBJ1-1, is DTGVSQNPRHKITKRGQNVTFRCDPISEHNRLYWYRQTLGQGPEFLTYFQNEAQLEKSRLLSDRFSAERPKGSFSTLEIQRTEQGDSAMYLCASSQNRRKGGTEAFFGQGTRLTVV.

The chain uses TRBV7-2 and TRBJ2-7; D is unresolved. CDR1 SGHTA and CDR2 FQGNSA come from the germline V gene. This CDR3 comprises 11 residues. Trimming cost V 7 bases and J 4 bases, with 8 bases left between them. In nucleotides, the CDR3 is TGTGCCAGCACCCAGGCGTACGAGCAGTACTTC. Its translation: CASTQAYEQYF.

The chain joins TRBV27 to TRBJ1-1; D unclear. Trimming left V 3 bases short and J 6 bases short, with 8 bases between. Germline-derived CDR1 and CDR2 are MNHEY and SMNVEV (reference sequence). This CDR3 spans 12 amino acids. The CDR3 DNA reads as TGTGCCAGCAGTTTGAGGGATTCTGAAGCTTTCTTT. As protein: CASSLRDSEAFF.